The clone carrying this T cell receptor (beta chain) was seen many times. The antigen remains undetermined. The lymph nodes were axillary draining lymph nodes from breast cancer patients. The CDR3 contains 13 residues. Germline V gene data show CDR1 as DFQATT and CDR2 as SNEGSKA (reference sequence). Losses at the gene ends were 5 bases for V and 4 bases for J; bases not matched to a gene: 8. The sample comes from a study of breast tumors, draining lymph nodes, adjacent tissues. Notes on the study in general: The data were judged consistent with most tumor T cells coming from lymph node and expanding in tumor.

TCRdb analysed the multiplex PCR reads with MiXCR anew, one entry per CDR3 protein. The data hold some 100,000 distinct CDR3 sequences, with less than 25% observed a single time. The source material was axillary lymph node tissue. The receptor was isolated from a female donor with breast cancer. Some clones in this sample may be carry-over from other donors' samples. The V gene is TRBV20-1, the J gene TRBJ2-7, with 7 bases fitting TRBD2. CDR3 loop: CSAAGGYLYEQYF. CDR3 nucleotide sequence: TGCAGTGCTGCCGGGGGGTACTTGTACGAGCAGTACTTC.